This T cell receptor beta chain was profiled in a study of Ad26.COV2.S vaccination and SARS-CoV-2 variants. Findings of the study overall: Non-spike TCR breadth showed similarity between vaccine and placebo recipients.

Treatment of the sample: roughly 18 received Ad26.COV2.S at low or high dose, single or two shots; a few received placebo; per-sample allocation not given. On day 63 after the first injection, vaccine and placebo recipients gave samples. The germline V gene has CDR1 MDHEN and CDR2 SYDVKM. V lost 6 bases to trimming and J lost 3 bases, with 8 bases between them. The CDR3 extends over 12 amino acids. To note about this clone: Its specificity is unknown.

Data came from immunoSEQ multiplex PCR; TCRdb stores just in-frame clones and leaves some out. Of about 480,000 clones detected, roughly 87% appear once; the ten largest clones hold roughly 13%. The rearrangement joins TRBV28 to TRBJ1-2; D is ambiguous. This TCR came from a person aged 18-60 years who received the Ad26.COV2.S COVID-19 vaccine or a placebo. Sequenced material: peripheral blood, taken in a trial of Ad26.COV2.S vaccine versus placebo. CDR3 nucleotides: TGTGCCAGCAGCACTTTAGACTATGGCTACACCTTC. Protein: CASSTLDYGYTF.